The source of this T cell receptor (beta chain) is a study of blood T cell repertoires in COVID-19. The overall study: T cells, B-cell-depleted T cells, or PBMCs provided the cDNA or gDNA that served as material.

The V gene lost 4 bases and the J gene lost 2 bases, with 9 bases spanning the gap. Germline lookup yields CDR1 SGHRS and CDR2 YFSETQ. The CDR3 spans 13 residues. This clone was observed a handful of times. In the study's own analysis: Amplification of reference gene primers provided the estimated nucleated cell counts. The assay was immunoSEQ multiplex PCR, and TCRdb's table has in-frame clones only and misses some. That table gives V, J and clone size, and the DNA gave D and trimming. Among around 190,000 clones, roughly 75% were seen once, and the ten largest hold 6% to 7.5%. The chain couples TRBV5-1 to TRBJ1-2, with no clear D. The clonotype was recovered from a man in his 70s with active or convalescent COVID-19. Specimen: peripheral blood. The CDR3 is CASSPGSNYGYTF. CDR3 in DNA: TGCGCCAGCAGCCCGGGGTCAAACTATGGCTACACCTTC.